These 3 T cell receptor beta chains share one sample of origin, sequenced in a study of beta chain features in type 1 diabetes. These TCRs' antigens remain unknown. Findings and limits, study-wide: TCRB CDR3s were moderately but significantly shorter in Type 1 diabetes patients in all four CD4+ subsets.

As every portion of the isolated RNA was reverse transcribed, the sequencing read expressed TCRB transcripts. The repertoire was sequenced with immunoSEQ multiplex PCR; TCRdb's copy has only in-frame clones and lacks some. The sample lists more than 550,000 clones, 11% to 15% occurring once. Sequenced material: naive CD4+ T cells from blood. Receptors originate from a man aged 18 to 30 with type 1 diabetes.

The genes are TRBV4-1 and TRBJ1-1; maybe TRBD1 (5 bases). Germline CDR1 MGHRA, CDR2 YSYEKL. The CDR3 extends over 15 amino acids. With 2 bases removed from V and 4 bases from J, the gap between germline ends came to 14 bases. CDR3 in DNA: TGCGCCAGCAGCCAATTCACAACAGGTTCCACTGAAGCTTTCTTT. Its translation is CASSQFTTGSTEAFF.

A few counts support this clone. The rearrangement joins TRBV29-1 to TRBJ2-1; D might be TRBD1 (6 bases). Germline V CDR1 and CDR2: SQVTM, ANQGSEA. V was cut by 7 bases and J by 14 bases, with 21 bases left in between. CDR3 size: 12 residues. CDR3 DNA: TGCAGCGCCTATAGGGGGACAAAGATTAAGTTCTTC. Amino acids: CSAYRGTKIKFF.

The chain joins TRBV5-1 to TRBJ2-2; TRBD2 agrees at 7 bases. Germline CDR1 and CDR2: SGHRS and YFSETQ. The length of the CDR3 is 17 residues. With 1 base clipped from V and 2 bases from J, the junction kept 8 bases outside the gene matches. The CDR3 spells CASSLTASGGNTGELFF. DNA for the CDR3: TGCGCCAGCAGCTTGACGGCTAGCGGAGGAAACACCGGGGAGCTGTTTTTT.